Listed below are T cell receptor beta chains from one sample, sequenced in a study of OX40 agonist ivuxolimab in advanced cancers. Assay used: immunoSEQ multiplex PCR; TCRdb lists only in-frame clones, some missing. The sample includes about 64,000 clones, 91% of them seen just once. Sequences were derived from CD4+ or CD8+ T cells sorted from blood, sampled in a trial of the OX40 agonist ivuxolimab. These receptors all come from an adult with an advanced solid tumor such as melanoma, head and neck, liver or kidney cancer. Both conserved end residues are part of each CDR3. The D gene is left open where the match is weak. Size values are once, few and many counts, or a class for expanded clones, and some rows have none.

D gene: NA
J gene: TRBJ1-5
clone size: few
V gene: TRBV5-1
CDR3 protein: CASSLVGGVNQPQHF
CDR3 DNA: TGCGCCAGCAGCTTGGTAGGGGGTGTCAATCAGCCCCAGCATTTT

D gene: NA
J gene: TRBJ2-7
clone size: NA
V gene: TRBV6-5
CDR3 protein: CASKKQSPYEQYF
CDR3 DNA: TGTGCCAGCAAAAAACAGTCCCCCTACGAGCAGTACTTC

D gene: TRBD1
J gene: TRBJ2-7
clone size: NA
V gene: TRBV18
CDR3 protein: CASSPEGAGPYEQYF
CDR3 DNA: TGTGCCAGCTCACCTGAGGGGGCCGGCCCCTACGAGCAGTACTTC

D gene: TRBD2
J gene: TRBJ2-1
clone size: once
V gene: TRBV4-1
CDR3 protein: CASSQDEGAGGRYNEQFF
CDR3 DNA: TGCGCCAGCAGCCAAGATGAGGGAGCGGGAGGGCGGTACAATGAGCAGTTCTTC

D gene: TRBD1
J gene: TRBJ1-5
clone size: NA
V gene: TRBV2
CDR3 protein: CASSPGQGKQPQHF
CDR3 DNA: TGTGCCAGCAGCCCTGGACAGGGAAAACAGCCCCAGCATTTT

D gene: NA
J gene: TRBJ2-6
clone size: NA
V gene: TRBV5-1
CDR3 protein: CASSYGQSGAGANVLTF
CDR3 DNA: TGCGCCAGCAGCTACGGACAGTCAGGGGCTGGGGCCAACGTCCTGACTTTC

D gene: TRBD2
J gene: TRBJ2-1
clone size: NA
V gene: TRBV2
CDR3 protein: CASNSGSRLNEQFF
CDR3 DNA: TGTGCCAGCAATAGCGGGAGTAGGCTCAATGAGCAGTTCTTC

D gene: NA
J gene: TRBJ1-1
clone size: NA
V gene: TRBV10-2
CDR3 protein: CASRPGGGTEAFF
CDR3 DNA: TGCGCCAGCAGACCGGGGGGAGGCACTGAAGCTTTCTTT

D gene: NA
J gene: TRBJ1-2
clone size: NA
V gene: TRBV6-5
CDR3 protein: CASSYGRAYGYTF
CDR3 DNA: TGTGCCAGCAGTTACGGGAGGGCTTATGGCTACACCTTC

D gene: NA
J gene: TRBJ2-2
clone size: once
V gene: TRBV19
CDR3 protein: CASSTGTGELFF
CDR3 DNA: TGTGCCAGTAGTACTGGCACCGGGGAGCTGTTTTTT

D gene: NA
J gene: TRBJ1-2
clone size: NA
V gene: TRBV19
CDR3 protein: CASSVTGTAGDGYTF
CDR3 DNA: TGTGCCAGTAGTGTAACAGGGACTGCGGGGGATGGCTACACCTTC

D gene: NA
J gene: TRBJ1-2
clone size: NA
V gene: TRBV6-5
CDR3 protein: CASSYLNGYYGYTF
CDR3 DNA: TGTGCCAGCAGTTACTTGAACGGGTACTATGGCTACACCTTC

D gene: NA
J gene: TRBJ1-2
clone size: NA
V gene: TRBV28
CDR3 protein: CASSLSGRYGYTF
CDR3 DNA: TGTGCCAGCAGTTTATCAGGCCGCTATGGCTACACCTTC

D gene: TRBD2
J gene: TRBJ2-2
clone size: NA
V gene: TRBV7-3
CDR3 protein: CASSRSGRNTGELFF
CDR3 DNA: TGTGCCAGCAGCCGTAGCGGGAGGAACACCGGGGAGCTGTTTTTT

D gene: NA
J gene: TRBJ1-2
clone size: NA
V gene: TRBV9
CDR3 protein: CASSVGFYGYTF
CDR3 DNA: TGTGCCAGCAGCGTAGGCTTCTATGGCTACACCTTC

D gene: NA
J gene: TRBJ1-1
clone size: NA
V gene: TRBV18
CDR3 protein: CASSLSSSNTEAFF
CDR3 DNA: TGTGCCAGCTCTCTTAGTAGCTCGAACACTGAAGCTTTCTTT

D gene: TRBD1
J gene: TRBJ2-7
clone size: NA
V gene: TRBV4-1
CDR3 protein: CASSLLKGTGQYYEQYF
CDR3 DNA: TGCGCCAGCAGCCTCCTGAAGGGGACAGGACAATACTACGAGCAGTACTTC

D gene: NA
J gene: TRBJ1-4
clone size: NA
V gene: TRBV10-2
CDR3 protein: CASSVQNEKLFF
CDR3 DNA: TGCGCCAGCAGTGTTCAAAATGAAAAACTGTTTTTT

D gene: NA
J gene: TRBJ2-1
clone size: NA
V gene: TRBV5-1
CDR3 protein: CASSSSEAEQFF
CDR3 DNA: TGCGCCAGCAGCTCGTCAGAAGCTGAGCAGTTCTTC

D gene: TRBD1
J gene: TRBJ1-2
clone size: NA
V gene: TRBV11-2
CDR3 protein: CASSRGTVNYGYTF
CDR3 DNA: TGTGCCAGCAGCCGGGGGACAGTCAACTATGGCTACACCTTC

D gene: TRBD2
J gene: TRBJ2-1
clone size: NA
V gene: TRBV6-1
CDR3 protein: CASPGLASHNEQFF
CDR3 DNA: TGTGCCAGCCCGGGACTAGCGTCCCACAATGAGCAGTTCTTC

D gene: NA
J gene: TRBJ1-2
clone size: NA
V gene: TRBV13
CDR3 protein: CASSWGSSYGYTF
CDR3 DNA: TGTGCCAGCAGCTGGGGTTCATCCTATGGCTACACCTTC

D gene: NA
J gene: TRBJ1-6
clone size: NA
V gene: TRBV23-1
CDR3 protein: CASSLKRWSSPLHF
CDR3 DNA: TGCGCCAGCAGTCTAAAGCGATGGAGTTCACCCCTCCACTTT

D gene: NA
J gene: TRBJ2-1
clone size: NA
V gene: TRBV19
CDR3 protein: CASSIEGGPYNEQFF
CDR3 DNA: TGTGCCAGTAGTATAGAGGGGGGCCCTTACAATGAGCAGTTCTTC

D gene: TRBD2
J gene: TRBJ2-1
clone size: NA
V gene: TRBV5-8
CDR3 protein: CASSLAGLAGYNEQFF
CDR3 DNA: TGTGCCAGCAGCTTGGCCGGGCTAGCGGGATACAATGAGCAGTTCTTC

D gene: TRBD2
J gene: TRBJ2-3
clone size: NA
V gene: TRBV19
CDR3 protein: CASRGDGRGSTDTQYF
CDR3 DNA: TGTGCCAGTCGGGGGGACGGGAGGGGTAGCACAGATACGCAGTATTTT

D gene: NA
J gene: TRBJ2-3
clone size: NA
V gene: TRBV7-3
CDR3 protein: CASSLARQADTQYF
CDR3 DNA: TGTGCCAGCAGCCTAGCCCGCCAGGCAGATACGCAGTATTTT

D gene: NA
J gene: TRBJ2-3
clone size: NA
V gene: TRBV7-3
CDR3 protein: CASSLSVRDTQYF
CDR3 DNA: TGTGCCAGCAGCTTATCGGTCCGTGATACGCAGTATTTT

D gene: TRBD1
J gene: TRBJ1-4
clone size: NA
V gene: TRBV5-8
CDR3 protein: CASSLGTGVTNEKLFF
CDR3 DNA: TGTGCCAGCAGCTTGGGGACAGGCGTAACTAATGAAAAACTGTTTTTT

D gene: NA
J gene: TRBJ2-2
clone size: once
V gene: TRBV27
CDR3 protein: CASSFSSGAITGELFF
CDR3 DNA: TGTGCCAGCAGTTTTTCGTCAGGGGCGATCACCGGGGAGCTGTTTTTT

D gene: TRBD2
J gene: TRBJ2-7
clone size: NA
V gene: TRBV5-1
CDR3 protein: CASSLASGMPYEQYF
CDR3 DNA: TGCGCCAGCAGCTTGGCTAGCGGGATGCCCTACGAGCAGTACTTC

D gene: NA
J gene: TRBJ1-3
clone size: NA
V gene: TRBV6-1
CDR3 protein: CASTLHPSGNTIYF
CDR3 DNA: TGTGCCAGCACTCTACATCCCTCTGGAAACACCATATATTTT

D gene: NA
J gene: TRBJ2-7
clone size: NA
V gene: TRBV27
CDR3 protein: CASRNPWDDGYEQYF
CDR3 DNA: TGTGCCAGCAGGAACCCTTGGGACGACGGGTACGAGCAGTACTTC

D gene: NA
J gene: TRBJ1-1
clone size: NA
V gene: TRBV11-2
CDR3 protein: CASSLTFRAEAFF
CDR3 DNA: TGTGCCAGCAGCTTAACTTTTCGGGCTGAAGCTTTCTTT

D gene: TRBD1
J gene: TRBJ2-3
clone size: NA
V gene: TRBV5-1
CDR3 protein: CATAPGQGTDTQYF
CDR3 DNA: TGCGCCACCGCACCGGGACAGGGGACAGATACGCAGTATTTT

D gene: TRBD2
J gene: TRBJ2-1
clone size: NA
V gene: TRBV7-3
CDR3 protein: CASSPGLAGGQEQFF
CDR3 DNA: TGTGCCAGCAGCCCCGGACTAGCGGGAGGCCAGGAGCAGTTCTTC

D gene: TRBD2
J gene: TRBJ2-1
clone size: NA
V gene: TRBV5-6
CDR3 protein: CASSPTSGTNEQFF
CDR3 DNA: TGTGCCAGCAGCCCGACTAGCGGCACCAATGAGCAGTTCTTC

D gene: NA
J gene: TRBJ1-1
clone size: NA
V gene: TRBV14
CDR3 protein: CASSRGLNTEAFF
CDR3 DNA: TGTGCCAGCAGCCGTGGGTTGAACACTGAAGCTTTCTTT

D gene: NA
J gene: TRBJ2-1
clone size: once
V gene: TRBV6-4
CDR3 protein: CASSDSRGVPFF
CDR3 DNA: TGTGCCAGCAGTGACTCCAGGGGCGTTCCGTTCTTC

D gene: TRBD2
J gene: TRBJ2-1
clone size: NA
V gene: TRBV5-1
CDR3 protein: CASSPNPAGGGNEQFF
CDR3 DNA: TGCGCCAGCAGCCCGAATCCCGCGGGAGGGGGCAATGAGCAGTTCTTC

D gene: TRBD2
J gene: TRBJ2-2
clone size: NA
V gene: TRBV19
CDR3 protein: CGSGRNTGELFF
CDR3 DNA: TGTGGAAGCGGGAGGAACACCGGGGAGCTGTTTTTT

D gene: NA
J gene: TRBJ2-3
clone size: NA
V gene: TRBV2
CDR3 protein: CASSEFPTSAQYF
CDR3 DNA: TGTGCCAGCAGTGAATTTCCGACTAGTGCGCAGTATTTT

D gene: NA
J gene: TRBJ2-3
clone size: NA
V gene: TRBV5-1
CDR3 protein: CASSLATSPDTQYF
CDR3 DNA: TGCGCCAGCAGCTTGGCCACTAGCCCAGATACGCAGTATTTT

D gene: TRBD1
J gene: TRBJ1-1
clone size: few
V gene: TRBV29-1
CDR3 protein: CSVRTGFEAFF
CDR3 DNA: TGCAGCGTTCGGACAGGATTTGAAGCTTTCTTT

D gene: TRBD2
J gene: TRBJ2-1
clone size: NA
V gene: TRBV18
CDR3 protein: CASSPGTSENNEQFF
CDR3 DNA: TGTGCCAGCTCACCAGGGACTAGCGAGAACAATGAGCAGTTCTTC

D gene: TRBD1
J gene: TRBJ1-5
clone size: NA
V gene: TRBV5-8
CDR3 protein: CASSLWGGQGQPQHF
CDR3 DNA: TGTGCCAGCAGCTTGTGGGGCGGACAGGGGCAGCCCCAGCATTTT

D gene: NA
J gene: TRBJ1-1
clone size: NA
V gene: TRBV7-9
CDR3 protein: CASRPAGVNTEAFF
CDR3 DNA: TGTGCCAGCAGGCCCGCCGGGGTGAACACTGAAGCTTTCTTT

D gene: NA
J gene: TRBJ1-2
clone size: NA
V gene: TRBV7-9
CDR3 protein: CASSSMGGTYGYTF
CDR3 DNA: TGTGCCAGCAGCTCCATGGGAGGAACTTATGGCTACACCTTC

D gene: TRBD1
J gene: TRBJ2-7
clone size: NA
V gene: TRBV9
CDR3 protein: CASSVTGQDLSEQYF
CDR3 DNA: TGTGCCAGCAGCGTCACGGGACAGGACCTGTCTGAGCAGTACTTC

D gene: TRBD2
J gene: TRBJ2-2
clone size: NA
V gene: TRBV29-1
CDR3 protein: CSARLAGGELFF
CDR3 DNA: TGCAGCGCCCGACTAGCGGGTGGCGAGCTGTTTTTT

D gene: NA
J gene: TRBJ1-1
clone size: medium-sized
V gene: TRBV30
CDR3 protein: CALRTLLNTEAFF
CDR3 DNA: TGTGCCCTAAGGACACTTTTGAACACTGAAGCTTTCTTT

D gene: NA
J gene: TRBJ1-5
clone size: few
V gene: TRBV7-2
CDR3 protein: CASSRGGGATQGQPQHF
CDR3 DNA: TGTGCCAGCAGCCGGGGTGGTGGGGCCACCCAGGGTCAGCCCCAGCATTTT

D gene: NA
J gene: TRBJ1-2
clone size: few
V gene: TRBV5-8
CDR3 protein: CASSLGQLSNYGYTF
CDR3 DNA: TGTGCCAGCAGCTTGGGACAGCTATCGAACTATGGCTACACCTTC